Following are 29 T cell receptor beta chains from one sample sequenced in a study of T-cell memory formation after mild COVID-19. TCRdb ran MiXCR on the 5' RACE reads and lists one entry per CDR3 protein. The table includes around 390,000 distinct CDR3 sequences, approximately 15% detected once. Sequenced sample: PBMCs or a T cell subset sorted from them (not recorded which). The receptors were gathered from a man aged 18 to 35 who had mild COVID-19 (a few samples of this study predate the infection). Cell type and time point are not known.

The chain is built from TRBV7-9 and TRBJ2-5; 8 bases align to TRBD1. Trimming took 5 bases from V and 4 from J; bases not matched to a gene: 6. The CDR3 has 14 amino acids. CDR1 SEHNR and CDR2 FQNEAQ come from the germline V gene (reference sequence). The chain's CDR3 is CASSAMTGVETQYF. Here the CDR3 DNA reads TGTGCCAGCAGCGCTATGACAGGGGTAGAGACCCAGTACTTC.

This chain connects TRBV4-3 to TRBJ1-2, with no clear D. Per germline, CDR1 LGHNA and CDR2 YSLEER. The V end lost 1 base, the J end lost 4 bases, and 13 bases lay between the germline ends. The CDR3 length is 15 residues. The CDR3, as DNA: TGCGCCAGCAGCCAAGTCGGAGGGTTGAGCTATGGCTACACCTTC. As protein: CASSQVGGLSYGYTF.

The chain joins TRBV11-3 to TRBJ2-2; no clear D gene. The CDR3 is made up of 13 amino acids. Germline V gene lookup returns CDR1 SGHNT and CDR2 YENEEA. V lost 4 bases, J lost 7 bases, and 10 bases lay in between. The CDR3 DNA follows: TGTGCCAGCAGCTCGTGGGGTGACGGGGAGCTGTTTTTT. It is translated as CASSSWGDGELFF.

This clonotype was observed a handful of times. The rearrangement links TRBV27 to TRBJ2-1; unclear D gene. Germline CDR1 and CDR2: MNHEY and SMNVEV (reference sequence). This CDR3 contains 13 residues. V was trimmed by 9 bases and J by 8 bases, leaving 17 bases between them. CDR3 nucleotide sequence: TGTGCCAGTTTTCCGCATTTCGGCGATGAGCAGTTCTTC. Amino acids: CASFPHFGDEQFF.

This clonotype has more than one count but fewer than ten. The chain recombines TRBV18 with TRBJ2-7; D uncertain. Trimming removed 3 bases from V and 4 bases from J, with 13 bases in between. The germline CDR1 and CDR2 sequences are KGHSH and LQKENI. The CDR3 length is 14 residues. This CDR3 reads CASSPADTSYEQYF. CDR3 in DNA: TGTGCCAGCTCACCTGCAGATACCTCTTACGAGCAGTACTTC.

V is TRBV18 and J is TRBJ2-7; D gene ambiguous. This CDR3 comprises 13 residues. In germline, CDR1 is KGHSH, CDR2 LQKENI. Trimming took off 6 bases at V and 2 bases at J, with 11 bases between the two ends. In DNA, the CDR3 is TGTGCCAGCTCCCGAGGCCCAACCTACGAGCAGTACTTC. It specifies CASSRGPTYEQYF.

The chain employs TRBV5-4 and TRBJ1-2, with 8 bases matching TRBD1. CDR3 length: 15 residues. From germline, CDR1 is SGHNT and CDR2 YYREEE (reference sequence). The trim removed 0 bases at V and 6 bases at J, leaving 7 bases unmatched. CDR3 amino acids: CASSLESRGRNGYTF. The DNA of the CDR3 is TGTGCCAGCAGCTTGGAATCCAGGGGGCGAAATGGCTACACCTTC.

The J gene is TRBJ1-2, the V gene TRBV12-3 or TRBV12-4; D is possibly TRBD1 (6 bases). Trimming removed 0 bases at V and 4 bases at J, with 12 bases between. This CDR3 is 15 amino acids long. The CDR3 region is CASSLAAGESYGYTF. DNA of the CDR3: TGTGCCAGCAGTTTAGCGGCAGGGGAGTCCTATGGCTACACCTTC.

This clonotype showed up just a few times. The chain couples TRBV20-1 to TRBJ2-5; 8 bases align to TRBD1. Germline assignment: CDR1 DFQATT and CDR2 SNEGSKA (reference sequence). Trimming removed 2 bases from V and 1 base from J; junction bases left unmatched: 9. The CDR3 length is 16 residues. The CDR3 DNA is TGCAGTGCTAGAAATCGGGACAGGACCCTCCAAGAGACCCAGTACTTC. Protein sequence: CSARNRDRTLQETQYF.

In its sample, this clonotype was seen a few times. The gene calls are TRBV20-1 and TRBJ1-2; a possible D gene is TRBD1 (5 bases). Trimming took off 1 base at V and 4 bases at J, with 7 bases between the two ends. The CDR3 spans 12 residues. Germline lookup yields CDR1 DFQATT and CDR2 SNEGSKA (reference sequence). CDR3 nucleotides: TGCAGTGCTAGAGGGGGCGCCTATGGCTACACCTTC. This codes for CSARGGAYGYTF.

The rearrangement links TRBV6-1 to TRBJ2-7; a possible D gene is TRBD1 (8 bases). The CDR3 is made up of 16 amino acids. The germline CDR1 and CDR2 sequences are MNHNS and SASEGT. V was cut by 5 bases and J by 2 bases, with 19 bases left in between. CDR3: CASSSNTGGAPYEQYF. DNA of the CDR3: TGTGCCAGCAGTTCCAATACAGGGGGGGCTCCCTACGAGCAGTACTTC.

This rearrangement joins TRBV11-2 to TRBJ1-1; 7 bases fit TRBD1. The CDR3 runs 16 residues. Germline CDR1 reads SGHAT; CDR2 reads FQNNGV. J was trimmed by 4 bases and V by 5 bases; bases with no gene match: 13. The DNA for the CDR3 is TGTGCCAGCAGCAAAGACAGGGCATCGCCGGGCACTGAAGCTTTCTTT. It specifies CASSKDRASPGTEAFF.

The chain couples TRBV27 to TRBJ2-1, with no clear D. V was shortened by 0 bases and J by 10 bases, with 7 bases between the two germline ends. The CDR3 runs to 12 residues. Germline assignment: CDR1 MNHEY and CDR2 SMNVEV (reference sequence). CDR3 amino acids: CASSLSLNEQFF. CDR3 sequence (DNA): TGTGCCAGCAGTTTATCTTTGAACGAGCAGTTCTTC.

This CDR3 reads CASSLSVGQGGEAFF. The CDR3 coding sequence is TGTGCCAGCAGTTTATCAGTCGGTCAGGGGGGCGAGGCTTTCTTT. This chain links TRBV27 with TRBJ1-1; 7 bases align to TRBD1. Trimming took 0 bases from V and 11 from J; bases not matched to a gene: 12. CDR1 MNHEY and CDR2 SMNVEV come from the germline V gene (reference sequence). CDR3 length equals 15 residues.

This clonotype has only a few counts. The rearrangement joins TRBV24-1 to TRBJ2-5; TRBD2 might be the D (5 bases). CDR3 length: 13 residues. The ends were cut back, 5 bases at V and 2 bases at J, with 8 bases in the middle. From germline, CDR1 is KGHDR and CDR2 SFDVKD. CDR3 bases: TGTGCCACCAGTGGATCGGGACAAGAGACCCAGTACTTC. Translation gives CATSGSGQETQYF.

This clonotype was seen ten or more times. The chain recombines TRBV7-9 with TRBJ2-6; TRBD1 might be the D (5 bases). Deletions cut 8 bases from V and 0 bases from J, with 8 bases between. Germline loops: CDR1 SEHNR, CDR2 FQNEAQ (reference sequence). CDR3 length equals 14 residues. In DNA, the CDR3 is TGTGCCAGCGCAGACAGCTCTGGGGCCAACGTCCTGACTTTC. Its protein product is CASADSSGANVLTF.

This clonotype was seen a handful of times. The chain carries TRBV18 and TRBJ1-6; D gene uncertain. Germline V CDR1 and CDR2: KGHSH, LQKENI. This CDR3 comprises 14 residues. Trimming pared 1 base from V and 9 bases from J, leaving 10 bases between. CDR3 coding DNA: TGTGCCAGCTCACCACAAGAACGAGGTTCACCCCTCCACTTT. This sequence encodes CASSPQERGSPLHF. Filled out from reference TRBV18 and TRBJ1-6, the complete variable domain reads NAGVMQNPRHLVRRRGQEARLRCSPMKGHSHVYWYRQLPEEGLKFMVYLQKENIIDESGMPKERFSAEFPKEGPSILRIQQVVRGDSAAYFCASSPQERGSPLHFGNGTRLTVT.

In nucleotides, the CDR3 is TGTGCCAGCAGTTTATGGCCAGATACGCAGTATTTT. Protein product: CASSLWPDTQYF. The J gene is TRBJ2-3, the V gene TRBV28; D ambiguous. CDR3 size: 12 residues. Trimming cost V 0 bases and J 4 bases, with 2 bases left between them. Germline CDR1 MDHEN, CDR2 SYDVKM.

CDR3 bases: TGTGCCATCAGTGGGGAGTGGAACGAGCAGTACTTC. Translating it yields CAISGEWNEQYF. The gene calls are TRBV10-3 and TRBJ2-7, with a tentative D call TRBD2 (5 bases). The CDR3 loop spans 12 amino acids. Trimming cost V 4 bases and J 5 bases, with 9 bases left between them. CDR1 ENHRY and CDR2 SYGVKD come from the germline V gene.

The chain links TRBV7-2 to TRBJ2-2; 8 bases fit TRBD1. Germline CDR1 is SGHTA and CDR2 is FQGNSA. The CDR3 has 16 amino acids. V dropped 6 bases and J dropped 4; count of bases not matched to a gene: 10. This chain's CDR3 is CASSSGTGGFTGELFF. As DNA, the CDR3 is TGTGCCAGCAGTTCCGGGACAGGTGGTTTCACCGGGGAGCTGTTTTTT.

The chain employs TRBV23-1 and TRBJ2-6, with 9 positions matching TRBD1. TRBV23-1 is designated an ORF whose function remains uncertain. Trimming at V came to 7 bases and at J to 0 bases, leaving 16 bases not matched to a gene. The CDR3 spans 20 residues. The CDR3 protein is CASKHFKRDRESSGANVLTF. The CDR3 DNA sequence: TGCGCCAGCAAGCATTTTAAACGGGACAGGGAAAGCTCTGGGGCCAACGTCCTGACTTTC.

V usage is TRBV7-3 and J usage is TRBJ2-1; D uncertain. The germline V gene has CDR1 SGHTA and CDR2 FQGTGA. The length of the CDR3 is 14 residues. V dropped 2 bases and J dropped 7 bases, with 12 bases sitting between them. The CDR3 DNA follows: TGTGCCAGCAGCTTAGGGATTACTGGGAATGAGCAGTTCTTC. Protein product: CASSLGITGNEQFF.

The chain links TRBV12-3 or TRBV12-4 to TRBJ2-7, with D possibly called TRBD1 or TRBD2 (6 bases each). The V end lost 4 bases, the J end lost 7 bases, and 14 bases lay between the germline ends. The CDR3 consists of 13 residues. The CDR3 DNA reads TGTGCCAGCAGTTCTGTTGGGGGGCGAGAGCAGTACTTC. This gives the protein CASSSVGGREQYF.

This clonotype was seen only a few times. The V and J genes are TRBV7-2 and TRBJ1-2; no clear D gene. Germline V gene sequence: CDR1 SGHTA, CDR2 FQGNSA. The CDR3 totals 14 residues. V dropped 5 bases and J dropped 8 bases, with 18 bases sitting between them. The CDR3 region is CASSPGSRLSGYTF. CDR3 DNA: TGTGCCAGCAGCCCCGGTTCGAGGTTATCCGGCTACACCTTC.

This clonotype was seen ten or more times. The V and J genes are TRBV7-9 and TRBJ2-1; D gene uncertain. This CDR3 is 13 amino acids long. Trimming removed 5 bases from V and 9 bases from J, with 14 bases in between. The germline gives CDR1 SEHNR, CDR2 FQNEAQ (reference sequence). The CDR3 protein is CASSPVGIGEQFF. The CDR3 DNA reads as TGTGCCAGCAGCCCAGTGGGGATAGGTGAGCAGTTCTTC.

The V call is TRBV4-1, the J call TRBJ1-2, with 7 bases aligning to TRBD1. The CDR3 consists of 15 residues. Per germline, CDR1 MGHRA and CDR2 YSYEKL. The trim removed 0 bases at V and 4 bases at J, leaving 5 bases unmatched. The CDR3 loop is CASSQDLEGAYGYTF. CDR3 nucleotide sequence: TGCGCCAGCAGCCAAGATCTAGAGGGGGCCTATGGCTACACCTTC.

The table lists this clonotype with a count of one. J is TRBJ2-7 and V is TRBV6-5, with TRBD1 matching over 7 bases. This CDR3 spans 14 amino acids. Germline lookup yields CDR1 MNHEY and CDR2 SVGAGI. V shed 5 bases, J shed 6 bases, and the junction held 10 bases outside the gene matches. DNA of the CDR3: TGTGCCAGCAGTCCGGGACAGCCCCCTCTCGAGCAGTACTTC. Its translation is CASSPGQPPLEQYF.

The chain uses TRBV24-1 and TRBJ1-5, with D possibly matching TRBD1 (6 bases). V gave up 5 bases and J gave up 1 base, with 8 bases separating them. The CDR3 is made up of 14 amino acids. The germline V gene encodes CDR1 KGHDR and CDR2 SFDVKD. The CDR3 spells CATSGGTSNQPQHF. The CDR3 DNA sequence: TGTGCCACCAGTGGGGGGACAAGCAATCAGCCCCAGCATTTT.

The genes are TRBV6-5 and TRBJ2-7, with 11 bases lining up with TRBD2. The CDR3 covers 14 residues. Germline CDR1 is MNHEY and CDR2 is SVGAGI. Trimming at V came to 6 bases and at J to 6 bases, leaving 7 bases not matched to a gene. The CDR3 DNA sequence: TGTGCCAGCAGGAGGGGACTAGCGGCCCTCGAGCAGTACTTC. Translation: CASRRGLAALEQYF.